One and the same sample provided the 29 T cell receptor beta chains below, sequenced in a study of shared clonotypes between healthy human individuals. Using immunoSEQ multiplex PCR, the repertoire was profiled, and TCRdb retains in-frame clones only, with some absent. The data show about 980,000 clones, about three quarters seen once. The sample taken for sequencing was memory CD4+ T cells sorted from blood. The subset denotes: CD45RA-negative fraction. Source of these receptors: a man aged 18 to 30 in good health.

On this clone itself: The sample contains more than one DNA sequence encoding this CDR3. The rearrangement uses TRBV2 and TRBJ1-6; D might be TRBD1 (5 bases). CDR3 size: 14 residues. CDR1 SNHLY and CDR2 FYNNEI come from the germline V gene. V was shortened by 6 bases and J by 7 bases, with 13 bases between the two germline ends. The CDR3 nucleotides read TGTGCCAGCAGAGCCGGGACGGACAATTCACCCCTCCACTTT. Its protein is CASRAGTDNSPLHF.

This chain links TRBV27 with TRBJ1-1, with unresolved D. The CDR3 contains 13 residues. Germline V gene lookup returns CDR1 MNHEY and CDR2 SMNVEV (reference sequence). The V and J ends lost 6 bases and 6 bases respectively, with 14 bases between them. CDR3 bases: TGTGCCAGCAGAAATCGGGCCGCGGCTGAAGCTTTCTTT. Its protein is CASRNRAAAEAFF.

The V and J genes are TRBV10-2 and TRBJ2-5; TRBD2 matches 10 bases. The CDR3 is 12 amino acids. Germline values: CDR1 WSHSY, CDR2 SAAADI. The CDR3: CASGRGGETQYF. CDR3 in DNA: TGCGCGAGCGGGAGGGGTGGGGAGACCCAGTACTTC.

In the case of this clone: Other DNA variants within this sample encode the same CDR3. The V call is TRBV5-1, the J call TRBJ2-5; unclear D gene. The CDR3 totals 11 residues. Germline V lookup: CDR1 SGHRS, CDR2 YFSETQ. Between the trimmed V and J ends, which lost 5 bases and 5 bases, there was a span of 7 bases. The CDR3 DNA reads as TGCGCCAGCAGGGCGGAGGAGACCCAGTACTTC. Protein sequence: CASRAEETQYF. Full variable domain (remainder filled in from reference TRBV5-1 and TRBJ2-5): KAGVTQTPRYLIKTRGQQVTLSCSPISGHRSVSWYQQTPGQGLQFLFEYFSETQRNKGNFPGRFSGRQFSNSRSEMNVSTLELGDSALYLCASRAEETQYFGPGTRLLVL.

The V and J genes are TRBV5-8 and TRBJ1-2, with 7 bases aligning to TRBD1. V shed 4 bases, J shed 7 bases, and the junction held 7 bases outside the gene matches. In germline, CDR1 is SGHTS, CDR2 YDEGEE. The CDR3 runs 13 residues. Here the CDR3 reads CASSRQGGFGYTF. The CDR3 bases are TGTGCCAGCAGCCGACAGGGCGGGTTTGGCTACACCTTC.

The chain couples TRBV7-2 to TRBJ2-3, with 12 bases aligning to TRBD2. V was clipped by 5 bases and J by 2 bases; unmatched bases: 14. Germline V lookup: CDR1 SGHTA, CDR2 FQGNSA. This CDR3 is built from 19 residues. The CDR3 nucleotides are TGTGCCAGCAGCATTCTCTTCACTAGCGGGAGGCAATTCACAGATACGCAGTATTTT. It translates to CASSILFTSGRQFTDTQYF.

This CDR3 is CASSARTGGVYGYTF. CDR3 sequence (DNA): TGTGCCAGCAGTGCACGGACAGGGGGTGTCTATGGCTACACCTTC. The rearrangement joins TRBV6-1 to TRBJ1-2; 10 positions agree with TRBD1. V shed 4 bases, J shed 4 bases, and the junction held 6 bases outside the gene matches. Per the germline V gene, CDR1 is MNHNS and CDR2 is SASEGT. The CDR3 covers 15 residues.

V usage is TRBV9 and J usage is TRBJ2-3; the D is unclear. The V gene lost 2 bases and the J gene lost 4 bases, with 11 bases spanning the gap. The CDR3 is made up of 14 amino acids. Looked up from germline, CDR1 is SGDLS and CDR2 is YYNGEE. The CDR3 loop reads CASSVRVVADTQYF. The CDR3 DNA reads TGTGCCAGCAGCGTTAGGGTCGTGGCAGATACGCAGTATTTT.

A word on this clone: A much larger clone differs from this one at a single base, so this may be a read error. The chain employs TRBV7-9 and TRBJ1-2; TRBD1 matches 9 bases. The junction had 5 bases not matched to a gene; V was cut back by 5 bases and J by 7 bases. Germline CDR1 is SEHNR and CDR2 is FQNEAQ (reference sequence). The CDR3 spans 13 residues. The CDR3 region has the DNA TGTGCCAGCAGCCCCGGGACAGGGTGTGGCTACACCTTC. Residues: CASSPGTGCGYTF.

The chain employs TRBV5-1 and TRBJ2-7; the match to TRBD1 covers 7 bases. The J segment lost 0 bases and the V segment lost 4 bases, leaving 7 bases of the junction unmatched. There are 15 residues in the CDR3. The V gene's germline CDR1 is SGHRS and CDR2 YFSETQ. The CDR3 loop is CASSIGQASSYEQYF. The CDR3, as DNA: TGCGCCAGCAGCATAGGACAGGCGAGCTCCTACGAGCAGTACTTC.

The V and J genes are TRBV7-9 and TRBJ2-3; tentatively, D is TRBD1 or TRBD2 (5 bases each). This CDR3 has 17 residues. Deletions cut 2 bases from V and 0 bases from J, with 15 bases between. Per the germline V gene, CDR1 is SEHNR and CDR2 is FQNEAQ (reference sequence). CDR3 residues: CASSLMVGTISTDTQYF. CDR3 nucleotides: TGTGCCAGCAGCTTAATGGTTGGGACGATAAGCACAGATACGCAGTATTTT.

The chain has TRBV15 and TRBJ1-4; tentative D call: TRBD1 (5 bases). The length of the CDR3 is 17 residues. Trimming pared 1 base from V and 7 bases from J, leaving 19 bases between. Germline-derived CDR1 and CDR2 are LNHNV and YYDKDF (reference sequence). CDR3 sequence reads: CATSRVAGKAGSEKLFF. DNA of the CDR3: TGTGCCACCAGCAGAGTCGCAGGGAAGGCCGGTAGTGAAAAACTGTTTTTT.

The V call is TRBV4-1, the J call TRBJ1-1; D might be TRBD1 (5 bases). Trimming took 3 bases from V and 1 from J, leaving 15 bases between them. The germline gives CDR1 MGHRA, CDR2 YSYEKL. The CDR3 has 16 amino acids. CDR3 sequence reads: CASSQGKQARNTEAFF. The CDR3 nucleotides read TGCGCCAGCAGCCAGGGCAAACAGGCCCGGAACACTGAAGCTTTCTTT.

The chain uses TRBV19 and TRBJ1-4; no clear D gene. The CDR3 covers 14 residues. With 0 bases removed from V and 2 bases from J, the gap between germline ends came to 4 bases. Germline V CDR1 and CDR2: LNHDA, SQIVND (reference sequence). The CDR3 DNA reads TGTGCCAGTAGTATAGACAGTACTAATGAAAAACTGTTTTTT. It is translated as CASSIDSTNEKLFF.

V gene TRBV6-1 combines with J gene TRBJ1-2; 7 bases agree with TRBD1. V shed 4 bases, J shed 4 bases, and the junction held 12 bases outside the gene matches. CDR1 MNHNS and CDR2 SASEGT come from the germline V gene. The CDR3 runs 16 residues. The CDR3 DNA reads as TGTGCCAGCAGTGTTCGACAGGGAATGGGGAGCTATGGCTACACCTTC. Its translation: CASSVRQGMGSYGYTF.

This clone was detected a few times. The chain joins TRBV19 to TRBJ1-1; no clear D. Germline CDR1 LNHDA, CDR2 SQIVND (reference sequence). CDR3 size: 14 residues. Trimming pared 7 bases from V and 6 bases from J, leaving 18 bases between. CDR3 amino acids: CASTTAGGRAEAFF. In DNA form, the CDR3 reads TGTGCCAGTACCACCGCCGGAGGGAGGGCTGAAGCTTTCTTT.

This clone came up a few times. This rearrangement joins TRBV5-6 to TRBJ2-5; 8 bases fit TRBD1. Germline CDR1 and CDR2: SGHDT and YYEEEE. The CDR3 runs 18 residues. Germline trimming cut 4 bases from V and 4 bases from J; bases unmatched to any gene: 18. CDR3 nucleotide sequence: TGTGCCAGCAGCCCGGAGGCAGGGGGCGGTTTTGTTAGAGAGACCCAGTACTTC. This gives the protein CASSPEAGGGFVRETQYF.

V gene TRBV5-1 combines with J gene TRBJ1-2; D is uncertain. V was shortened by 0 bases and J by 4 bases, with 7 bases between the two germline ends. Germline lookup yields CDR1 SGHRS and CDR2 YFSETQ. This CDR3 spans 13 amino acids. The CDR3 DNA sequence: TGCGCCAGCAGCTTGGGGGCGGTCTATGGCTACACCTTC. Encoded protein: CASSLGAVYGYTF.

This clone was detected a few times. The rearrangement joins TRBV19 to TRBJ1-1, with TRBD1 as a possible D gene (5 bases). This CDR3 comprises 15 residues. V was shortened by 3 bases and J by 5 bases, with 16 bases between the two germline ends. Germline loops: CDR1 LNHDA, CDR2 SQIVND (reference sequence). CDR3 sequence: CASSIGWSQGTEAFF. CDR3 nucleotides: TGTGCCAGTAGTATCGGGTGGTCTCAGGGTACTGAAGCTTTCTTT.

V usage is TRBV5-1 and J usage is TRBJ2-5, with D possibly being TRBD2 (5 bases). Trimming removed 3 bases from V and 2 bases from J, with 11 bases in between. In germline, CDR1 is SGHRS, CDR2 YFSETQ. This CDR3 has 14 amino acids. The CDR3 nucleotides read TGCGCCAGCAGCTATGGAGGAGGACAAGAGACCCAGTACTTC. Residues: CASSYGGGQETQYF.

Only one count was recorded for this clone. The chain uses TRBV9 and TRBJ2-3; a weak D match, TRBD2 (5 bases). CDR3 length: 16 amino acids. CDR1 is SGDLS, CDR2 YYNGEE, per germline. V was shortened by 4 bases and J by 0 bases, with 15 bases between the two germline ends. CDR3 nucleotides: TGTGCCAGCAGCACCCTCGGAGGCCTTAGCACAGATACGCAGTATTTT. It is translated as CASSTLGGLSTDTQYF.

The chain combines TRBV2 with TRBJ1-6; tentative D call: TRBD1 (6 bases). The CDR3 extends over 12 amino acids. V gave up 6 bases and J gave up 6 bases, with 6 bases separating them. Germline V gene sequence: CDR1 SNHLY, CDR2 FYNNEI. Here the CDR3 DNA reads TGTGCCAGCAGGGACAGTAATTCACCCCTCCACTTT. Amino acid sequence: CASRDSNSPLHF.

The chain combines TRBV6-5 with TRBJ1-1, with D possibly being TRBD1 (6 bases). V shed 7 bases and J shed 0 bases, with 9 bases lying between them. The CDR3 has 13 residues. Germline assignment: CDR1 MNHEY and CDR2 SVGAGI. Here the CDR3 DNA reads TGTGCCAGCACGGACAGCGTGAACACTGAAGCTTTCTTT. Its translation: CASTDSVNTEAFF.

V usage is TRBV9 and J usage is TRBJ2-3; D gene unclear. CDR1 and CDR2 (germline): SGDLS, YYNGEE. The CDR3 runs 13 residues. V lost 4 bases and J 5 bases, leaving 11 bases between the germline ends. The CDR3 bases are TGTGCCAGCAGCCCCGCCGTGCGAGATACGCAGTATTTT. This gives the protein CASSPAVRDTQYF.

This chain joins TRBV7-8 and TRBJ1-2; 7 bases agree with TRBD1. Germline V gives CDR1 SGHVS, CDR2 FQNEAQ. Unmatched junction bases numbered 12, after V lost 5 bases and J lost 3 bases. CDR3 length equals 16 residues. The CDR3 protein is CASSPQTGQDDYGYTF. The CDR3 DNA is TGTGCCAGCAGCCCTCAGACAGGGCAAGATGACTATGGCTACACCTTC.

Details on this clone: This CDR3 is also generated by other DNA sequences in the sample. This rearrangement joins TRBV4-1 to TRBJ1-2; D is ambiguous. V gave up 0 bases and J gave up 0 bases, with 8 bases separating them. This CDR3 region has 15 residues. Per the germline V gene, CDR1 is MGHRA and CDR2 is YSYEKL. This CDR3 is CASSQDTAANYGYTF. CDR3 sequence (DNA): TGCGCCAGCAGCCAAGACACAGCGGCTAACTATGGCTACACCTTC.

This clone has ten or more counts. The chain combines TRBV7-8 with TRBJ1-5; D remains unclear. The CDR3 extends over 15 amino acids. V was trimmed by 1 base and J by 5 bases, leaving 12 bases between them. Looked up from germline, CDR1 is SGHVS and CDR2 is FQNEAQ. The CDR3 reads CASSLGLLRDQPQHF. CDR3 nucleotides: TGTGCCAGCAGCTTAGGCCTGCTTAGGGATCAGCCCCAGCATTTT.

The rearrangement joins TRBV5-4 to TRBJ2-7, with D hard to call. The germline V gene encodes CDR1 SGHNT and CDR2 YYREEE (reference sequence). The V and J ends lost 4 bases and 0 bases respectively, with 8 bases between them. The CDR3 sequence is 13 residues long. CDR3: CASSISPSYEQYF. CDR3 nucleotides: TGTGCCAGCAGCATTTCCCCCTCCTACGAGCAGTACTTC.

Comments on this clone: At the DNA level, this CDR3 is encoded by other sequences in the same sample as well. The chain uses TRBV5-1 and TRBJ1-5, with D unclear. The CDR3 consists of 13 residues. Trimming took off 4 bases at V and 0 bases at J, with 5 bases between the two ends. CDR1 SGHRS and CDR2 YFSETQ come from the germline V gene. This CDR3 reads CASSVDSNQPQHF. CDR3 DNA sequence: TGCGCCAGCAGCGTAGATAGCAATCAGCCCCAGCATTTT.